The 8 T cell receptor beta chains in this list originate from one sample, sequenced in a study of naive and memory T cell subsets. An equimolar mix of two oligonucleotides served as the beta constant-region primer for TRBC1 and TRBC2. TCRdb recomputed calls from the UMI-ligation and nested PCR reads with MiXCR, one row per CDR3 protein. The sample yields 77,000 or so distinct CDR3 sequences, about an eighth seen once. The material sequenced was central memory CD4+ T cells from blood. Source of these receptors: a human donor in good health.

The sample holds a few counts of this clonotype. The chain employs TRBV5-1 and TRBJ2-5; 7 positions match TRBD1. The CDR3 is made up of 11 amino acids. The germline gives CDR1 SGHRS, CDR2 YFSETQ. J lost 10 bases, V lost 4 bases, and 4 bases had no gene match. Here the CDR3 DNA reads TGCGCCAGCAGCGCCCGGACAGGCCAGTACTTC. Protein: CASSARTGQYF.

This clonotype was found many times. V and J are TRBV27 and TRBJ2-7; a possible D gene is TRBD1 (5 bases). This CDR3 spans 13 amino acids. CDR1 and CDR2 from the germline V gene are MNHEY and SMNVEV (reference sequence). Trimming removed 5 bases at V and 6 bases at J, with 14 bases between. The CDR3 region has the DNA TGTGCCAGCAGTCCCAGGGAAAGTAGCGAGCAGTACTTC. Its protein is CASSPRESSEQYF.

V is TRBV2 and J is TRBJ2-5; 8 bases fit TRBD2. The germline CDR1 and CDR2 sequences are SNHLY and FYNNEI. CDR3 length: 14 residues. V lost 8 bases, J lost 1 base, and 6 bases stayed unmatched. The CDR3 is CASSTSGSQETQYF. CDR3 nucleotide sequence: TGTGCCAGCTCAACTAGCGGATCCCAAGAGACCCAGTACTTC.

This clonotype has at least ten counts. The V and J genes are TRBV20-1 and TRBJ1-1; TRBD1 matches 9 bases. This CDR3 comprises 14 residues. Germline lookup yields CDR1 DFQATT and CDR2 SNEGSKA (reference sequence). Trimming removed 4 bases from V and 7 bases from J; junction bases left unmatched: 10. The CDR3 region is CSATRLTGGGEAFF. The CDR3 DNA reads TGCAGTGCTACAAGGCTTACAGGGGGCGGTGAAGCTTTCTTT.

The chain carries TRBV11-3 and TRBJ2-2, with 9 positions matching TRBD1. This CDR3 has 15 amino acids. CDR1 is SGHNT and CDR2 is YENEEA in the germline V gene. The V gene end was trimmed by 1 base and the J gene end by 6 bases; junction bases not matched to a gene: 3. CDR3: CASSLAGQGAGELFF. In DNA form, the CDR3 reads TGTGCCAGCAGCTTAGCGGGACAGGGTGCCGGGGAGCTGTTTTTT. Full variable domain (outside the CDR3, taken from reference TRBV11-3 and TRBJ2-2): EAGVVQSPRYKIIEKKQPVAFWCNPISGHNTLYWYLQNLGQGPELLIRYENEEAVDDSQLPKDRFSAERLKGVDSTLKIQPAELGDSAVYLCASSLAGQGAGELFFGEGSRLTVL.

This clonotype was detected only once. This sequence joins TRBV27 and TRBJ1-2; perhaps TRBD1 as D (5 bases). Per germline, CDR1 MNHEY and CDR2 SMNVEV (reference sequence). The V end was cut by 2 bases, the J end by 11 bases, with 12 bases between. This CDR3 is 12 amino acids long. CDR3: CASSLGTLHYTF. CDR3 DNA sequence: TGTGCCAGCAGTTTAGGGACCCTACATTACACCTTC.

In DNA, the CDR3 is TGCAGCGTAGAATTCGGGGGGGGCGGTGAGCAGTTCTTC. It codes for CSVEFGGGGEQFF. The genes are TRBV29-1 and TRBJ2-1; 8 nucleotides align to TRBD2. Germline CDR1 is SQVTM and CDR2 is ANQGSEA. The CDR3 loop spans 13 amino acids. V was pared by 6 bases and J by 9 bases, with 10 bases of the junction left unmatched.

This chain links TRBV30 with TRBJ1-1; D not resolved. The CDR3 is 15 residues long. Per germline, CDR1 GTSNPN and CDR2 SVGIG (reference sequence). Trimming stripped 0 bases from V and 0 bases from J, with 11 bases between. The CDR3 DNA reads as TGTGCCTGGAGTGTCCCTGGGCTAATGAACACTGAAGCTTTCTTT. Translated, it gives CAWSVPGLMNTEAFF.